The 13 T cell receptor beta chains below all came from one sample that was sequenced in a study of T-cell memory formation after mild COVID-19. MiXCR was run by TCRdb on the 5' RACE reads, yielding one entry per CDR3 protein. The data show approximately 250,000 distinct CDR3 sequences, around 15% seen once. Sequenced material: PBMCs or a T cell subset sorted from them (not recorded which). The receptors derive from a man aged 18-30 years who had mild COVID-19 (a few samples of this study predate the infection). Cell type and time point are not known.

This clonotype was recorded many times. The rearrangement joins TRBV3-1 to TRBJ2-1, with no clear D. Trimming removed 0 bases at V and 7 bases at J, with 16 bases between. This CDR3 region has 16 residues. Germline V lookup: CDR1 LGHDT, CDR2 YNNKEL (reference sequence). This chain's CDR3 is CASSQDPRQVRNEQFF. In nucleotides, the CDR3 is TGTGCCAGCAGCCAAGATCCGAGGCAGGTGCGGAATGAGCAGTTCTTC.

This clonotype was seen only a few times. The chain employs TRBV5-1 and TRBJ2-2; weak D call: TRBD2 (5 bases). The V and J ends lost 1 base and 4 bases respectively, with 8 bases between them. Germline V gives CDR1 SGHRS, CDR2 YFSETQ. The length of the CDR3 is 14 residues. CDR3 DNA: TGCGCCAGCAGCTTGACAGCGGTCACCGGGGAGCTGTTTTTT. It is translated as CASSLTAVTGELFF. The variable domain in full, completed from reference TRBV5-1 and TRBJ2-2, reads KAGVTQTPRYLIKTRGQQVTLSCSPISGHRSVSWYQQTPGQGLQFLFEYFSETQRNKGNFPGRFSGRQFSNSRSEMNVSTLELGDSALYLCASSLTAVTGELFFGEGSRLTVL.

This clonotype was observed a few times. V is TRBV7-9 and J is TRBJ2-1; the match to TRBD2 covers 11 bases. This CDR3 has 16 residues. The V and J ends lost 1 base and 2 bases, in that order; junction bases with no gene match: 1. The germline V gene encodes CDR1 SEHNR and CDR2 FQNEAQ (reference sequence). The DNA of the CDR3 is TGTGCCAGCAGCTTAGGGGGACTAGCGGCCTACAATGAGCAGTTCTTC. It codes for CASSLGGLAAYNEQFF.

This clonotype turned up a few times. Here the CDR3 reads CASRAGLAGDEQFF. As DNA, the CDR3 is TGTGCCAGCAGGGCGGGACTAGCTGGCGATGAGCAGTTCTTC. The genes are TRBV7-2 and TRBJ2-1; 9 bases line up with TRBD2. This CDR3 region has 14 residues. Germline V gene lookup returns CDR1 SGHTA and CDR2 FQGNSA. V lost 6 bases and J lost 8; bases outside the gene matches: 8.

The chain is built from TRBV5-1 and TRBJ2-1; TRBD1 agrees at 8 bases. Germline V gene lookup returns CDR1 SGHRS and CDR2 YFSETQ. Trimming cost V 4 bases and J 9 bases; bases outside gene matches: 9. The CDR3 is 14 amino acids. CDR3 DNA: TGCGCCAGCAGCACTAGGACAGGGCAGGGTGAGCAGTTCTTC. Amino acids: CASSTRTGQGEQFF.

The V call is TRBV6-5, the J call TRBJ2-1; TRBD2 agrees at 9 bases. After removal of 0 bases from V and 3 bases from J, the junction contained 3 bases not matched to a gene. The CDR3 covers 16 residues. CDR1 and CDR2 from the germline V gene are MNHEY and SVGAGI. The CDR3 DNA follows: TGTGCCAGCAGTTACTCGACTAGCGGACTCTACAATGAGCAGTTCTTC. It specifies CASSYSTSGLYNEQFF.

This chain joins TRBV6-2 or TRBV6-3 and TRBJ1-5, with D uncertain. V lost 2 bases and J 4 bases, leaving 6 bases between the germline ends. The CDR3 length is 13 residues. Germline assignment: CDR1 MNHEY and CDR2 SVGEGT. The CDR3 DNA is TGTGCCAGCAGTTACGGGCGGAATCAGCCCCAGCATTTT. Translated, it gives CASSYGRNQPQHF.

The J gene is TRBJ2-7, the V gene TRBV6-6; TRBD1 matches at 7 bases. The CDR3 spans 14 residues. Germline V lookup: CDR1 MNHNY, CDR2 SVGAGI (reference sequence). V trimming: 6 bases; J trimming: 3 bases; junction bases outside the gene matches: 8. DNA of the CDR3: TGTGCCAGCAGAACTCCGGGACAGCACTACGAGCAGTACTTC. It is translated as CASRTPGQHYEQYF.

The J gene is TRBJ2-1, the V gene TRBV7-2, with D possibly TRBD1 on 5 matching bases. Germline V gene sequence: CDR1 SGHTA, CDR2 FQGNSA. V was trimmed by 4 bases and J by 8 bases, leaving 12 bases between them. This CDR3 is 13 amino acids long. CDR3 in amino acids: CASSSQPGYEQFF. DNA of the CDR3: TGTGCCAGCAGCTCCCAGCCAGGGTATGAGCAGTTCTTC. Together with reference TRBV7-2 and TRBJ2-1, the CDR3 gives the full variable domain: GAGVSQSPSNKVTEKGKDVELRCDPISGHTALYWYRQSLGQGLEFLIYFQGNSAPDKSGLPSDRFSAERTGGSVSTLTIQRTQQEDSAVYLCASSSQPGYEQFFGPGTRLTVL.

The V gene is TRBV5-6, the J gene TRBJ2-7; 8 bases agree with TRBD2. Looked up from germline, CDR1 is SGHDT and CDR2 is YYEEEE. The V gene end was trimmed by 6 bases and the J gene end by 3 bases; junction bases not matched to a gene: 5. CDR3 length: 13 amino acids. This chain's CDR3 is CASNTRGGYEQYV. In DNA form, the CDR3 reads TGTGCCAGCAACACTCGGGGGGGCTACGAGCAGTACGTC.

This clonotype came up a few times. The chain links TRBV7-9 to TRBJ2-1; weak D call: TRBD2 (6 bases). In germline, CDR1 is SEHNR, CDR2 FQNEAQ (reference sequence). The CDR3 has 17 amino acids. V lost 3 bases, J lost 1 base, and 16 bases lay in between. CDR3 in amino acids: CASSLGTRGKSYNEQFF. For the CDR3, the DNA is TGTGCCAGCAGCTTGGGGACTCGGGGGAAGTCCTACAATGAGCAGTTCTTC. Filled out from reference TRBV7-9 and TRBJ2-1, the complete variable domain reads DTGVSQNPRHKITKRGQNVTFRCDPISEHNRLYWYRQTLGQGPEFLTYFQNEAQLEKSRLLSDRFSAERPKGSFSTLEIQRTEQGDSAMYLCASSLGTRGKSYNEQFFGPGTRLTVL.

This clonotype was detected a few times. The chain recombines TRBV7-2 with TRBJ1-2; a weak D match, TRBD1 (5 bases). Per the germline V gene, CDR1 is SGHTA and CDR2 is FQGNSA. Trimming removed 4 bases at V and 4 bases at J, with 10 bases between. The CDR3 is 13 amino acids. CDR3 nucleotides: TGTGCCAGCAGCTCCCAGGGTTTCTATGGCTACACCTTC. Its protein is CASSSQGFYGYTF.

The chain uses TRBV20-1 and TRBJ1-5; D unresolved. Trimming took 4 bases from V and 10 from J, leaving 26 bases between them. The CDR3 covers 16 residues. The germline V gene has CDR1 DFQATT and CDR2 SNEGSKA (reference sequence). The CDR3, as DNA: TGCAGTGCTACCAGTGCCCGCGAAAGTGGGTTTTCACCCCAGCATTTT. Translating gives CSATSARESGFSPQHF.